These 8 T cell receptor beta chains came from one sample sequenced in a study of brain T cells in children with intractable seizures. TCRdb keeps only in-frame clones here, not all; method: immunoSEQ multiplex PCR. The data hold about 80,000 clones, with around nine tenths observed a single time. The source material was peripheral blood, sampled at surgery. Receptors were obtained from a girl aged 2 to 9 with Rasmussen encephalitis and intractable seizures.

The gene calls are TRBV28 and TRBJ2-7; D is possibly TRBD1 (5 bases). The CDR3 extends over 12 amino acids. V was pared by 6 bases and J by 2 bases, with 8 bases between. Looked up from germline, CDR1 is MDHEN and CDR2 is SYDVKM. The CDR3 reads CASSRTPYEQYF. In DNA, the CDR3 is TGTGCCAGCAGCAGGACACCCTACGAGCAGTACTTC.

Only a few counts were recorded for this clone. The chain is built from TRBV7-9 and TRBJ2-1, with D possibly matching TRBD2 (6 bases). The CDR3 has 14 amino acids. CDR1 and CDR2 (germline): SEHNR, FQNEAQ (reference sequence). The V gene lost 5 bases and the J gene lost 7 bases, with 15 bases spanning the gap. In nucleotides, the CDR3 is TGTGCCAGCAGCGACTTAGGAGGGAAGAATGAGCAGTTCTTC. It specifies CASSDLGGKNEQFF.

V and J are TRBV29-1 and TRBJ2-5; D ambiguous. Germline CDR1 and CDR2: SQVTM and ANQGSEA. V lost 4 bases, J lost 1 base, and 13 bases lay in between. The CDR3 is 14 amino acids. The CDR3 DNA follows: TGCAGCGTTGTATTGCGGAACCCCCAAGAGACCCAGTACTTC. Translating it yields CSVVLRNPQETQYF.

This clone was picked up one time. The chain links TRBV11-3 to TRBJ2-1; D not resolved. The CDR3 has 17 amino acids. Germline loops: CDR1 SGHNT, CDR2 YENEEA. The ends were cut back, 2 bases at V and 0 bases at J, with 14 bases in the middle. Here the CDR3 DNA reads TGTGCCAGCAGCTTATGGTCGCTCCCGAGCTCCTACAATGAGCAGTTCTTC. This gives the protein CASSLWSLPSSYNEQFF. Full variable domain (remainder filled in from reference TRBV11-3 and TRBJ2-1): EAGVVQSPRYKIIEKKQPVAFWCNPISGHNTLYWYLQNLGQGPELLIRYENEEAVDDSQLPKDRFSAERLKGVDSTLKIQPAELGDSAVYLCASSLWSLPSSYNEQFFGPGTRLTVL.

This clone was detected only once. The gene calls are TRBV28 and TRBJ1-5; D possibly corresponds to TRBD1 (6 bases). Germline CDR1 MDHEN, CDR2 SYDVKM. CDR3 length: 14 residues. The V and J ends lost 6 bases and 4 bases respectively, with 13 bases between them. The CDR3, as DNA: TGTGCCAGCAGCCCAGCAGGGGTGAATCAGCCCCAGCATTTT. This encodes CASSPAGVNQPQHF.

The chain links TRBV30 to TRBJ2-3; D gene unclear. Germline V gives CDR1 GTSNPN, CDR2 SVGIG (reference sequence). The CDR3 is 12 amino acids. V dropped 0 bases and J dropped 4 bases, with 5 bases sitting between them. Here the CDR3 reads CAWSVGADTQYF. The CDR3 DNA reads as TGTGCCTGGAGTGTAGGAGCAGATACGCAGTATTTT.

The chain employs TRBV19 and TRBJ1-6; D unresolved. This CDR3 is 15 amino acids long. The V end was cut by 3 bases, the J end by 7 bases, with 13 bases between. CDR1 is LNHDA, CDR2 SQIVND, per germline (reference sequence). The CDR3 DNA reads TGTGCCAGTAGTATCGGCGGTGGAGGCAATTCACCCCTCCACTTT. It codes for CASSIGGGGNSPLHF.

A single count supports this clone. The chain combines TRBV18 with TRBJ1-2, with D possibly being TRBD1 (6 bases). The germline CDR1 and CDR2 sequences are KGHSH and LQKENI. V was pared by 0 bases and J by 8 bases, with 13 bases between. The CDR3 consists of 14 residues. The CDR3 loop is CASSPPSTGSGYTF. In DNA, the CDR3 is TGTGCCAGCTCACCACCATCTACAGGGAGCGGCTACACCTTC.